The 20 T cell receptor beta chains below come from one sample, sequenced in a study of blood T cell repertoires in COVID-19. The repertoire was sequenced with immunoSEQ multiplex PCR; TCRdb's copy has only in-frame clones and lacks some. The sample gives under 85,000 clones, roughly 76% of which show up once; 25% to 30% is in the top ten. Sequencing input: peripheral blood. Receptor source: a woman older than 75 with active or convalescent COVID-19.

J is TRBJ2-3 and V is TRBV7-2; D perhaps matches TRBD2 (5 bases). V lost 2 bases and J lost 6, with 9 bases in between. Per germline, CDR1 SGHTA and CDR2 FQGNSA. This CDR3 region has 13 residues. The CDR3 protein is CASSLPVADTQYF. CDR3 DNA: TGTGCCAGCAGCTTACCAGTAGCGGATACGCAGTATTTT.

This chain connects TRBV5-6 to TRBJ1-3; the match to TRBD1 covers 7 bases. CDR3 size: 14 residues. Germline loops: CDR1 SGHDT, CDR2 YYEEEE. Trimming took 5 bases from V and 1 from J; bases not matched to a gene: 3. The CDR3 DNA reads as TGTGCCAGCAGGGGACAGTTTTCTGGAAACACCATATATTTT. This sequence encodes CASRGQFSGNTIYF. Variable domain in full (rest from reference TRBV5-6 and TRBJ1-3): DAGVTQSPTHLIKTRGQQVTLRCSPKSGHDTVSWYQQALGQGPQFIFQYYEEEERQRGNFPDRFSGHQFPNYSSELNVNALLLGDSALYLCASRGQFSGNTIYFGEGSWLTVV.

CDR3 nucleotide sequence: TGTGCCATCAGTGAACAGGGTGGGGAGCAGTTCTTC. It translates to CAISEQGGEQFF. The chain recombines TRBV10-3 with TRBJ2-1, with a weak D call TRBD1 (6 bases). The CDR3 extends over 12 amino acids. Germline V lookup: CDR1 ENHRY, CDR2 SYGVKD. Deletions cut 3 bases from V and 10 bases from J, with 10 bases between.

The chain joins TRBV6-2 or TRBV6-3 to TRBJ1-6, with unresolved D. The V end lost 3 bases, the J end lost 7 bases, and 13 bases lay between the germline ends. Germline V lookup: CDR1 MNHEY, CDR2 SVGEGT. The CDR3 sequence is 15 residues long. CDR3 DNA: TGTGCCAGCAGTTATGGCGGACTGACAAATTCACCCCTCCACTTT. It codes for CASSYGGLTNSPLHF.

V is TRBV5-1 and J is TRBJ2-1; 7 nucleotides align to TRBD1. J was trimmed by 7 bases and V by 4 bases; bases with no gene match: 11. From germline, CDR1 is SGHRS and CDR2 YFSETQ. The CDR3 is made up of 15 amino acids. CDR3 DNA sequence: TGCGCCAGCAGCAACAGACAGGGCTTTAATAATGAGCAGTTCTTC. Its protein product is CASSNRQGFNNEQFF.

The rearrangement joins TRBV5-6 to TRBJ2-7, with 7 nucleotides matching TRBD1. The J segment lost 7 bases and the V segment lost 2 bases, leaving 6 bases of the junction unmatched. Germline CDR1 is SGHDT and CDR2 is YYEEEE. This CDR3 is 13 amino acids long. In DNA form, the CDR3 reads TGTGCCAGCAGCTTAAGACAGGGCGGGGAGCAGTACTTC. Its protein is CASSLRQGGEQYF.

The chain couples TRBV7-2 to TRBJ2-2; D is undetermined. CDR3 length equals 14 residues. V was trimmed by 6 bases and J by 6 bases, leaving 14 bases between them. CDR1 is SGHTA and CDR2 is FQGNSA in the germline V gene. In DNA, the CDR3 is TGTGCCAGCAGATCAAGACTCCGCGCCGGGGAGCTGTTTTTT. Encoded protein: CASRSRLRAGELFF.

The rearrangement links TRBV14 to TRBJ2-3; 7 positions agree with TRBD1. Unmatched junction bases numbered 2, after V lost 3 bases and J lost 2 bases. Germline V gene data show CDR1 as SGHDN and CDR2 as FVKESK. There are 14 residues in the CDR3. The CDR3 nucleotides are TGTGCCAGCAGCCAGGGACAGCCCACAGATACGCAGTATTTT. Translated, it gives CASSQGQPTDTQYF.

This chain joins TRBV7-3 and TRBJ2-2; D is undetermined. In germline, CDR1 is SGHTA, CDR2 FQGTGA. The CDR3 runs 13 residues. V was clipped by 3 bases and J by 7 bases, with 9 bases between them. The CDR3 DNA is TGTGCCAGCAGCTTCGGAGAACTCGGGGAGCTGTTTTTT. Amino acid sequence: CASSFGELGELFF.

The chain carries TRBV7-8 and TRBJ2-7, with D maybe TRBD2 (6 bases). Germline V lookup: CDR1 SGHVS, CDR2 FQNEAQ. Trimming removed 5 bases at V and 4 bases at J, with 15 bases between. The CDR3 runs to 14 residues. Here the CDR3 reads CASSPSGEWYEQYF. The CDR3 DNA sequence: TGTGCCAGCAGCCCGTCGGGGGAGTGGTACGAGCAGTACTTC.

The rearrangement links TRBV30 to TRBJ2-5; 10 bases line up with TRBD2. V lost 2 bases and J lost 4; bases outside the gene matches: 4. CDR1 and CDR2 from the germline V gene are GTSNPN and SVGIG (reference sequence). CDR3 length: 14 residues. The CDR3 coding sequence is TGTGCCTGGAGTTTGGGACTAGCGAGAGAGACCCAGTACTTC. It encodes CAWSLGLARETQYF.

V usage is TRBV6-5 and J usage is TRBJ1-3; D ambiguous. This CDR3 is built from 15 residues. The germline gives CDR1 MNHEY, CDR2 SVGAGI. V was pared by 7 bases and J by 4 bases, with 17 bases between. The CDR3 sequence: CASKRTSKEGNTIYF. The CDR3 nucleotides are TGTGCCAGCAAGAGAACGTCGAAGGAGGGAAACACCATATATTTT.

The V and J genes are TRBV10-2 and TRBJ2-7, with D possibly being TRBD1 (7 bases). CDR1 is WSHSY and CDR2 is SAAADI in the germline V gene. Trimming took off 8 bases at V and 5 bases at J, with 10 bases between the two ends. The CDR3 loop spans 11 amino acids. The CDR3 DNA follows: TGCGCCAGCGCAGGGGGGAACGAGCAGTACTTC. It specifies CASAGGNEQYF.

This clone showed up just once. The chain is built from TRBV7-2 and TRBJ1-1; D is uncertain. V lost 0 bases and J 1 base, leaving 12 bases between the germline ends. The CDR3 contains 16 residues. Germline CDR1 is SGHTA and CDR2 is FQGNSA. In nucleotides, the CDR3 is TGTGCCAGCAGCTTAGCGAGCGGGAAAGGGAACACTGAAGCTTTCTTT. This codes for CASSLASGKGNTEAFF.

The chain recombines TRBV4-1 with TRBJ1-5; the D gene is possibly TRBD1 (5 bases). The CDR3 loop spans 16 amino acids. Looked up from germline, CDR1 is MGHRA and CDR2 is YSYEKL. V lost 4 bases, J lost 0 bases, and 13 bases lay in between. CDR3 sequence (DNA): TGCGCCAGCAGCCGAGAAGGTACAGGTAGCAATCAGCCCCAGCATTTT. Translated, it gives CASSREGTGSNQPQHF.

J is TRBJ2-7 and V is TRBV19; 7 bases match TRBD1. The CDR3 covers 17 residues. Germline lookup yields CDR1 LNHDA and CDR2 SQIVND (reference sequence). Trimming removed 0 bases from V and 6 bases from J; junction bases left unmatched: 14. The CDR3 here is CASSIESRTGTGGEQYF. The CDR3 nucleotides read TGTGCCAGTAGTATAGAAAGCCGGACAGGAACGGGCGGCGAGCAGTACTTC.

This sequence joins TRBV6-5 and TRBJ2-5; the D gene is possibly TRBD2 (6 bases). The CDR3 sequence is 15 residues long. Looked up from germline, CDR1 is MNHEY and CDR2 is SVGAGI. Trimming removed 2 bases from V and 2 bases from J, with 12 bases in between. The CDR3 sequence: CASSYPAGRQETQYF. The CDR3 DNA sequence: TGTGCCAGCAGTTACCCGGCGGGGCGACAAGAGACCCAGTACTTC.

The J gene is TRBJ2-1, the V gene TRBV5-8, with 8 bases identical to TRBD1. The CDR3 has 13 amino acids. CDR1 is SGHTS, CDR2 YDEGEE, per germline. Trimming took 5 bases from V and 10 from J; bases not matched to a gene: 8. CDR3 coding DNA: TGTGCCAGCAGGCCGGACAGGGAGAACGAGCAGTTCTTC. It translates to CASRPDRENEQFF.

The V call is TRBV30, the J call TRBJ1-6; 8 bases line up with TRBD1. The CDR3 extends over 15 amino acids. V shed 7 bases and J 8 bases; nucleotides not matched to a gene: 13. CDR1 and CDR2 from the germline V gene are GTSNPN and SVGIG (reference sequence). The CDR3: CAFNPPGQGYSPLHF. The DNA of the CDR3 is TGTGCCTTCAACCCCCCCGGACAGGGTTATTCACCCCTCCACTTT. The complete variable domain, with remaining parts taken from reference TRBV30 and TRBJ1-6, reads SQTIHQWPATLVQPVGSPLSLECTVEGTSNPNLYWYRQAAGRGLQLLFYSVGIGQISSEVPQNLSASRPQDRQFILSSKKLLLSDSGFYLCAFNPPGQGYSPLHFGNGTRLTVT.

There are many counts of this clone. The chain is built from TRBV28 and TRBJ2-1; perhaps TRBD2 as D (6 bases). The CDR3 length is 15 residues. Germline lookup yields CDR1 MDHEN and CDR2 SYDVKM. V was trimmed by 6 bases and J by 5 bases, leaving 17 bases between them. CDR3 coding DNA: TGTGCCAGCAGCGTCCGGGGAGGCAGAAACAATGAGCAGTTCTTC. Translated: CASSVRGGRNNEQFF. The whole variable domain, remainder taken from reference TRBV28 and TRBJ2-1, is DVKVTQSSRYLVKRTGEKVFLECVQDMDHENMFWYRQDPGLGLRLIYFSYDVKMKEKGDIPEGYSVSREKKERFSLILESASTNQTSMYLCASSVRGGRNNEQFFGPGTRLTVL.